This section outlines one T cell receptor beta chain sequence together with its context. Its antigen is unidentified. Profiled with immunoSEQ multiplex PCR; TCRdb holds only in-frame clones, not every one. The sample lists about 680,000 clones, around 89% occurring once. Treatment in this sample: 15 to 20 received Ad26.COV2.S at low or high dose, single or two shots; a few received placebo; per-sample allocation not given. Sampling occurred on day 63 after the first vaccine or placebo injection. Recruitment in Boston yielded a donor of adult age, 18-55 years. The data are from a study of Ad26.COV2.S vaccination and SARS-CoV-2 variants. Whole-study findings and limits: The placebo group had lower spike-specific TCR breadth than the vaccine recipients did.

Germline V gives CDR1 MNHEY, CDR2 SVGAGI. The length of the CDR3 is 13 residues. Trimming shortened V by 2 bases and J by 4 bases, and 8 bases separated the two germline ends. This sequence joins TRBV6-5 and TRBJ1-2; tentatively, D is TRBD1 (6 bases). This material consisted of peripheral blood, taken in a trial of Ad26.COV2.S vaccine versus placebo. This receptor was obtained from a person between 18 and 59 years old who received the Ad26.COV2.S COVID-19 vaccine or a placebo. Written as DNA, the CDR3 is TGTGCCAGCAGTTACAGGACAGCCTATGGCTACACCTTC. Translating it yields CASSYRTAYGYTF.